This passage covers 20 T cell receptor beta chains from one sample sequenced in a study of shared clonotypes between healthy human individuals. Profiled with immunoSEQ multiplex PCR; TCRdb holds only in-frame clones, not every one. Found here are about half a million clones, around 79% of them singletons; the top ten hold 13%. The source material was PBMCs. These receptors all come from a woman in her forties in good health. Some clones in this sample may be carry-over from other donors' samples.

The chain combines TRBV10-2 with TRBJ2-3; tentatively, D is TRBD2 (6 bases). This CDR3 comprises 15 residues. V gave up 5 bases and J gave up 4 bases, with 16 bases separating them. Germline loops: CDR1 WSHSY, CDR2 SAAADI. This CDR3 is CASSPLSLAADTQYF. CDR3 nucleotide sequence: TGCGCCAGCAGTCCCCTCTCACTAGCAGCAGATACGCAGTATTTT.

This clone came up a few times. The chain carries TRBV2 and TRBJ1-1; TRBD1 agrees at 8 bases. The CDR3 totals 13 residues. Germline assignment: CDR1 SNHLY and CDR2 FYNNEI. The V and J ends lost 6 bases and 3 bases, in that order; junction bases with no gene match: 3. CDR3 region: CASRVTGDTEAFF. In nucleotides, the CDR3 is TGTGCCAGCAGGGTGACAGGGGACACTGAAGCTTTCTTT.

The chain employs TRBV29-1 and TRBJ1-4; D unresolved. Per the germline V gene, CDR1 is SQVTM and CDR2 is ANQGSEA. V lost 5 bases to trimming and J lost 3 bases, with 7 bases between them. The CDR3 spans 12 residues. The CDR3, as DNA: TGCAGCGTTCAGGAGGCTAATGAAAAACTGTTTTTT. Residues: CSVQEANEKLFF.

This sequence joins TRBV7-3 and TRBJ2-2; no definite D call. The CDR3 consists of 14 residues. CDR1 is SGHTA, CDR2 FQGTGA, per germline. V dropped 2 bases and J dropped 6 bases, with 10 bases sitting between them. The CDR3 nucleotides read TGTGCCAGCAGCTTATGGGGAAGCGCCGGGGAGCTGTTTTTT. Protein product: CASSLWGSAGELFF.

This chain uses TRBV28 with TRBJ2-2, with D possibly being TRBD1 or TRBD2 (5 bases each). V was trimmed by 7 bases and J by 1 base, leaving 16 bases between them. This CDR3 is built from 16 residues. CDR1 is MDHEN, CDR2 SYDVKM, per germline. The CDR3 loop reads CASTNSGAWNTGELFF. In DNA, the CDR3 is TGTGCCAGCACCAATTCCGGGGCCTGGAACACCGGGGAGCTGTTTTTT. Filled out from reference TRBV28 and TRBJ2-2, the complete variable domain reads DVKVTQSSRYLVKRTGEKVFLECVQDMDHENMFWYRQDPGLGLRLIYFSYDVKMKEKGDIPEGYSVSREKKERFSLILESASTNQTSMYLCASTNSGAWNTGELFFGEGSRLTVL.

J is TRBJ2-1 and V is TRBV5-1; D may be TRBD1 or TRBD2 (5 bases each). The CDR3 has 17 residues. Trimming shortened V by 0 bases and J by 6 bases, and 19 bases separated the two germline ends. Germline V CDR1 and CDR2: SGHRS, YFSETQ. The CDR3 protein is CASSLEWNRDRGNEQFF. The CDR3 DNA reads TGCGCCAGCAGCTTGGAATGGAACCGGGACCGAGGCAATGAGCAGTTCTTC.

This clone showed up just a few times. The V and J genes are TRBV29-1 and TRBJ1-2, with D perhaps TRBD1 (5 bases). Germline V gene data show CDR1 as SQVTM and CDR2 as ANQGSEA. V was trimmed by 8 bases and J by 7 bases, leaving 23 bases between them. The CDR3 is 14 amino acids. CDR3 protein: CSTMEPGLFTGYTF. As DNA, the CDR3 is TGCAGCACCATGGAACCGGGACTTTTTACTGGCTACACCTTC.

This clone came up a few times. CDR3 sequence (DNA): TGTGCCAGCAGAGTTGACAGGGTGAACACTGAAGCTTTCTTT. Its translation is CASRVDRVNTEAFF. The chain is built from TRBV2 and TRBJ1-1; TRBD1 matches 7 bases. Trimming took 6 bases from V and 0 from J; bases not matched to a gene: 4. This CDR3 contains 14 residues. The germline CDR1 and CDR2 sequences are SNHLY and FYNNEI.

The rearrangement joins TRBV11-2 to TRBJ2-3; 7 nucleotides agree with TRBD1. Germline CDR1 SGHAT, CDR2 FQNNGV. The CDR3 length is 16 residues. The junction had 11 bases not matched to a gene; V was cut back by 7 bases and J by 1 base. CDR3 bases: TGTGCCAGCACCTCCTCCAGGGGGATGCGCACAGATACGCAGTATTTT. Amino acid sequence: CASTSSRGMRTDTQYF.

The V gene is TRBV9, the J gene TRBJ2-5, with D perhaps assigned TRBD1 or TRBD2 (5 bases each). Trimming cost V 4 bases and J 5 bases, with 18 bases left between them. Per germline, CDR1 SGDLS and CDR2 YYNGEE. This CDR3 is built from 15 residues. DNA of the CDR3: TGTGCCAGCAGCAAAAATGATCGGGGCTGGGAGACCCAGTACTTC. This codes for CASSKNDRGWETQYF.

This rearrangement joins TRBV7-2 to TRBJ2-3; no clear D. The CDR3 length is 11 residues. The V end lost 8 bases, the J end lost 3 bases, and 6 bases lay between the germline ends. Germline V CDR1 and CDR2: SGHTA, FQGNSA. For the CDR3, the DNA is TGTGCCAGCTGGTCTACAGATACGCAGTATTTT. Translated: CASWSTDTQYF.

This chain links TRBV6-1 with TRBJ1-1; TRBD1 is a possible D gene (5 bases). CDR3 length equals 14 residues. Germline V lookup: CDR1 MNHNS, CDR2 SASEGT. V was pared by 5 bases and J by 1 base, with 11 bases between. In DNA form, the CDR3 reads TGTGCCAGCAGTCTAGGACATTCGAACACTGAAGCTTTCTTT. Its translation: CASSLGHSNTEAFF.

The CDR3 coding sequence is TGCGCCAGCAGCGTCGGACAGGGGCAAGATGAGCAGTTCTTC. Amino acid sequence: CASSVGQGQDEQFF. The V call is TRBV5-1, the J call TRBJ2-1; 9 nucleotides line up with TRBD1. Germline V gene lookup returns CDR1 SGHRS and CDR2 YFSETQ. CDR3 size: 14 residues. J gave up 8 bases and V 4 bases, and 7 bases lay outside the gene matches.

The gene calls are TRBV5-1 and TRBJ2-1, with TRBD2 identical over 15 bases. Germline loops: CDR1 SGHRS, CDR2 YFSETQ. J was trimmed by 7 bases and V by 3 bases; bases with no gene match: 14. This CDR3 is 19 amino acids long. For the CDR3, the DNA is TGCGCCAGCAGCTCAGGACTAGCGGGAGGGCTCAGGTTCCTAAATGAGCAGTTCTTC. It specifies CASSSGLAGGLRFLNEQFF.

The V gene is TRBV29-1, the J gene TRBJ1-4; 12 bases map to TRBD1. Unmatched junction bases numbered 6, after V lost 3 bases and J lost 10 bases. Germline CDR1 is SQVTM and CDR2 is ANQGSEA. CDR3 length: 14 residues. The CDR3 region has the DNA TGCAGCGTTGAGACCGGGACAGGGGGCGGAAAACTGTTTTTT. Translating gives CSVETGTGGGKLFF.

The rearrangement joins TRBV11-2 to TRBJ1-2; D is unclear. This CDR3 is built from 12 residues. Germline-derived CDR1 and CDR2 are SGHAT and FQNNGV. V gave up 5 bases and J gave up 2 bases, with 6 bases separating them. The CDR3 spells CASSGVNYGYTF. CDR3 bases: TGTGCCAGCAGCGGGGTGAACTATGGCTACACCTTC.

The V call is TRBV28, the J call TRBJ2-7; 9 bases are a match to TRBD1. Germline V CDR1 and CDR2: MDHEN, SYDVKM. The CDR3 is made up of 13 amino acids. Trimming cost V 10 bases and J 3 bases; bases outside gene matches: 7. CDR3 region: CATGGQGVYEQYF. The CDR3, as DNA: TGTGCCACAGGGGGACAGGGCGTCTACGAGCAGTACTTC.

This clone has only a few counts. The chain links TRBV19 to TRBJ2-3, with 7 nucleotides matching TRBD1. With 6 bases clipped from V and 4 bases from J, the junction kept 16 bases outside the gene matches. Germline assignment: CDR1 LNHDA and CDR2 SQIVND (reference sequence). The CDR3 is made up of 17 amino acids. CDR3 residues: CASSTLQGQTDADTQYF. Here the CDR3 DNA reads TGTGCCAGTAGCACCCTACAGGGGCAGACGGACGCAGATACGCAGTATTTT.

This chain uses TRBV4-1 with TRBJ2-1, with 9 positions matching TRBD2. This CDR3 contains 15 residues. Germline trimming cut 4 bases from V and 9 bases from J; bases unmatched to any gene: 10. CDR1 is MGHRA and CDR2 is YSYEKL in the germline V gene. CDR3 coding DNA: TGCGCCAGCAGCCCTGGACTAGCGCCGACGACTGAGCAGTTCTTC. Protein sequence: CASSPGLAPTTEQFF.

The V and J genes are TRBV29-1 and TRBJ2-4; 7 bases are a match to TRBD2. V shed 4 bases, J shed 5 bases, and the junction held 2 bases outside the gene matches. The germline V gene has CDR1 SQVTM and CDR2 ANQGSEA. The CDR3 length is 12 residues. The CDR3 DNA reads TGCAGCGTTGGCGGGAGTGAAAACATTCAGTACTTC. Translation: CSVGGSENIQYF.